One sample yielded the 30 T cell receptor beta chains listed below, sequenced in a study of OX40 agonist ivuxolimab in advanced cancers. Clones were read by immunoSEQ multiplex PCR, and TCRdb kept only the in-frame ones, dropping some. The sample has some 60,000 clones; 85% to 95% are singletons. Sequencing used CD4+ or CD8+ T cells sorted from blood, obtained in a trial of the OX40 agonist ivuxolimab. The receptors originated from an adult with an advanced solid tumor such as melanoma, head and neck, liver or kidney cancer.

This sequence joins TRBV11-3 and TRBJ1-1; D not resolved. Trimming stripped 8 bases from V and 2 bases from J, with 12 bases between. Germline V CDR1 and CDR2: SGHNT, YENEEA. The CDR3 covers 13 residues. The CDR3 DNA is TGTGCCAGCGGGCGGGCAGCCAACACTGAAGCTTTCTTT. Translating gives CASGRAANTEAFF.

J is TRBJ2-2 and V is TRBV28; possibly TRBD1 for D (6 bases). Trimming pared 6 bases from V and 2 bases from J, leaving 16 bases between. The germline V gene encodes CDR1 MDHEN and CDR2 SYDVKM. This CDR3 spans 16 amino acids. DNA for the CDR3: TGTGCCAGCAGCCCCAGCCAGGGGAGTAACACCGGGGAGCTGTTTTTT. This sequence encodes CASSPSQGSNTGELFF.

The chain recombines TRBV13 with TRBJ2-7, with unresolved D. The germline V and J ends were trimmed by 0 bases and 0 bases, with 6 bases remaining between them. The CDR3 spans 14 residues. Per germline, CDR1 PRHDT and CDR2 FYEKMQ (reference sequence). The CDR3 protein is CASSLGLLSYEQYF. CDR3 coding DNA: TGTGCCAGCAGCTTAGGCCTACTCTCCTACGAGCAGTACTTC.

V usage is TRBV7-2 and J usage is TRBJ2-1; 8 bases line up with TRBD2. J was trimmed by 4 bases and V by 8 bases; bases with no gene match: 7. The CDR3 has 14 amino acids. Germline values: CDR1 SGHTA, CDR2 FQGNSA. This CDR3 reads CASVAGGPYNEQFF. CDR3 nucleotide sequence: TGTGCCAGCGTGGCGGGAGGCCCATACAATGAGCAGTTCTTC.

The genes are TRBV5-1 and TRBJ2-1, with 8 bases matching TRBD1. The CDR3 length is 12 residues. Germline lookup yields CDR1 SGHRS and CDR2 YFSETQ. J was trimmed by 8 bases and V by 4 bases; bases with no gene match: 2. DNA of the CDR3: TGCGCCAGCAGCCTGACAGGGGATGAGCAGTTCTTC. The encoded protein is CASSLTGDEQFF.

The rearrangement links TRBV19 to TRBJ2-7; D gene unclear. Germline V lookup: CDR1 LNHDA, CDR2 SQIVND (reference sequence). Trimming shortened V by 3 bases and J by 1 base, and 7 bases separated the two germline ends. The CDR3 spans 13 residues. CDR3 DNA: TGTGCCAGTAGTATCGGTCTTTCCTACGAGCAGTACTTC. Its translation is CASSIGLSYEQYF. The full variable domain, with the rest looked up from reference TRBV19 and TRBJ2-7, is DGGITQSPKYLFRKEGQNVTLSCEQNLNHDAMYWYRQDPGQGLRLIYYSQIVNDFQKGDIAEGYSVSREKKESFPLTVTSAQKNPTAFYLCASSIGLSYEQYFGPGTRLTVT.

The CDR3 DNA is TGTGCCAGCGACAAGTTCGGGCTAGCGGGGGATGAGCAGTTCTTC. It is translated as CASDKFGLAGDEQFF. The rearrangement uses TRBV6-1 and TRBJ2-1; TRBD2 agrees at 10 bases. The germline V gene has CDR1 MNHNS and CDR2 SASEGT. The CDR3 sequence is 15 residues long. The V segment lost 8 bases and the J segment 8 bases; nucleotides outside the gene matches: 12.

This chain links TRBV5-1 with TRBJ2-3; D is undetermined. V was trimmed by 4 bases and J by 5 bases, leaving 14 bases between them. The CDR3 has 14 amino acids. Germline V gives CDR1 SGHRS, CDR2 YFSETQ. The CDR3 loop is CASSPAVGKDTQYF. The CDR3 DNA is TGCGCCAGCAGCCCGGCCGTAGGGAAAGATACGCAGTATTTT.

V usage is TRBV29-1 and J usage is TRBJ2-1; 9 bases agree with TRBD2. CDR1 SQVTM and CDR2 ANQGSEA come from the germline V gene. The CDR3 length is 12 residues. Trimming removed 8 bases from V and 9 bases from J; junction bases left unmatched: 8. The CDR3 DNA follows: TGCAGCCTGCGGGAGGGGGGTCCTGAGCAGTTCTTC. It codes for CSLREGGPEQFF.

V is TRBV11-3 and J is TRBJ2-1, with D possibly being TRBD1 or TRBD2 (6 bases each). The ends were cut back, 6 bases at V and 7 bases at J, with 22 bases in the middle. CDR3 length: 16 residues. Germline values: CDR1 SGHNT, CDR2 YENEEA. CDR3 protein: CASSSRGGTNQNEQFF. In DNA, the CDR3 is TGTGCCAGCAGTTCCCGCGGAGGGACAAACCAGAATGAGCAGTTCTTC.

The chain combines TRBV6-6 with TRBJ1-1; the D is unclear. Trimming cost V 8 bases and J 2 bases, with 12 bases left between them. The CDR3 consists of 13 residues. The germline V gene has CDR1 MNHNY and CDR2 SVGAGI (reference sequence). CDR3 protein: CASDGSLNTEAFF. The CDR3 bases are TGTGCCAGCGACGGAAGCCTTAACACTGAAGCTTTCTTT.

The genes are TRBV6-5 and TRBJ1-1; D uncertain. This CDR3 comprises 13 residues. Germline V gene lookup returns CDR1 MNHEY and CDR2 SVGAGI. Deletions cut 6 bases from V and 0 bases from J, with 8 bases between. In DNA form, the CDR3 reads TGTGCCAGCAGGGTTTCCATGAACACTGAAGCTTTCTTT. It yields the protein CASRVSMNTEAFF.

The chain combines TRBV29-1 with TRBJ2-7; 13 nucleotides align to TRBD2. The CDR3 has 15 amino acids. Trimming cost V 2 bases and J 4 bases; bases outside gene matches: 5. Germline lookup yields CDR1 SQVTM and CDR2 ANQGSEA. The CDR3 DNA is TGCAGCGTTGAAAGGTGGACTAGCGGGAGTTACGAGCAGTACTTC. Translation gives CSVERWTSGSYEQYF.

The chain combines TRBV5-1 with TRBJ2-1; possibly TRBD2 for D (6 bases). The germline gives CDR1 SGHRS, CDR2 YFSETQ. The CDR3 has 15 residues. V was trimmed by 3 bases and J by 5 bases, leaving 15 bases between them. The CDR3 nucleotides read TGCGCCAGCAGCTCAACGGGACTCGCAAACAATGAGCAGTTCTTC. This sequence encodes CASSSTGLANNEQFF. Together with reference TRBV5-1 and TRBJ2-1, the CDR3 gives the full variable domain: KAGVTQTPRYLIKTRGQQVTLSCSPISGHRSVSWYQQTPGQGLQFLFEYFSETQRNKGNFPGRFSGRQFSNSRSEMNVSTLELGDSALYLCASSSTGLANNEQFFGPGTRLTVL.

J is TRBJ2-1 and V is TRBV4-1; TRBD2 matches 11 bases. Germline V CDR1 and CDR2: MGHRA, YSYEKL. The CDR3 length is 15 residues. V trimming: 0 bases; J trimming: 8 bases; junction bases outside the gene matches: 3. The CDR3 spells CASSQETSGRDEQFF. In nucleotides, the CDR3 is TGCGCCAGCAGCCAAGAAACTAGCGGGAGAGATGAGCAGTTCTTC.

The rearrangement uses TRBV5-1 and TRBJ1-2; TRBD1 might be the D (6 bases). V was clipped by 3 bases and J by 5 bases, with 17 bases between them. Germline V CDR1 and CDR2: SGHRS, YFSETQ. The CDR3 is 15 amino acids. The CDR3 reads CASSSLQGASYGYTF. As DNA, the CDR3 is TGCGCCAGCAGCTCGCTACAGGGAGCATCATATGGCTACACCTTC.

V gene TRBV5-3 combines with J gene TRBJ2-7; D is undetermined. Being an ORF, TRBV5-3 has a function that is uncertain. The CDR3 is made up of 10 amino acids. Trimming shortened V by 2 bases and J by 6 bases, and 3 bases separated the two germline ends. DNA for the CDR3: TGTGCCAGAAGCTTCACCGAGCAGTACTTC. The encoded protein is CARSFTEQYF.

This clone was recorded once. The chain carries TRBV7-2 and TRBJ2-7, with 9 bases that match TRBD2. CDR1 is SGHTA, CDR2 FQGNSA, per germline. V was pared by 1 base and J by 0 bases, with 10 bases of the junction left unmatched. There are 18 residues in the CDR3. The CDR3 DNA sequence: TGTGCCAGCAGCTTAGTTTGGATTGCGGGAGGGATCTCCTACGAGCAGTACTTC. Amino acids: CASSLVWIAGGISYEQYF.

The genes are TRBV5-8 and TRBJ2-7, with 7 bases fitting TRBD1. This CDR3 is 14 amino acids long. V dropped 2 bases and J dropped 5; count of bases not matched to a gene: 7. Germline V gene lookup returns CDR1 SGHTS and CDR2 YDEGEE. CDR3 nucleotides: TGTGCCAGCAGCTTTATCGGGACAGTCCACGAGCAGTACTTC. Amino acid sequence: CASSFIGTVHEQYF.

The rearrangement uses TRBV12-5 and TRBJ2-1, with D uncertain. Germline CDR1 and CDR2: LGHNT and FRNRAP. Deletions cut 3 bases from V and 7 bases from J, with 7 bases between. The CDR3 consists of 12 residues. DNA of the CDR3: TGTGCTAGTGGTTTATACACGAATGAGCAGTTCTTC. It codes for CASGLYTNEQFF.

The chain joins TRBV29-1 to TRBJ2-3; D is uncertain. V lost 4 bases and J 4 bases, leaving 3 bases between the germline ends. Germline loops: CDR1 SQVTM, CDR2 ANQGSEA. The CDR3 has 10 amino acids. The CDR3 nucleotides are TGCAGCGTTGCGGCAGATACGCAGTATTTT. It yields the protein CSVAADTQYF.

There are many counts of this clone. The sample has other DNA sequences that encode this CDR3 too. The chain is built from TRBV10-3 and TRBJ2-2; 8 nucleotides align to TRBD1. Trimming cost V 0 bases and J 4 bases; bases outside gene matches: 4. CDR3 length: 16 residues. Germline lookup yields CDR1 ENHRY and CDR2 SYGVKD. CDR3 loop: CAISESRTGSTGELFF. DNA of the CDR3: TGTGCCATCAGTGAGTCTCGGACAGGGAGCACCGGGGAGCTGTTTTTT.

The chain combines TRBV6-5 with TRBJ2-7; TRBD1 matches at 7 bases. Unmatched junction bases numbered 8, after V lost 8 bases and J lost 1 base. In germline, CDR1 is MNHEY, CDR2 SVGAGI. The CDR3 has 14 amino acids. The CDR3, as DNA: TGTGCCAGCGCCGACGACAGGGTTTCCTACGAGCAGTACTTC. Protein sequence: CASADDRVSYEQYF.

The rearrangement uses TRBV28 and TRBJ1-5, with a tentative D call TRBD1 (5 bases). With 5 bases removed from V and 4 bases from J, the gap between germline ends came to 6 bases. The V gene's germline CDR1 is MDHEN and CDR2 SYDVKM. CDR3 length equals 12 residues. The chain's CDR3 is CASSRGNQPQHF. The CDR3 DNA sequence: TGTGCCAGCAGTCGGGGGAATCAGCCCCAGCATTTT.

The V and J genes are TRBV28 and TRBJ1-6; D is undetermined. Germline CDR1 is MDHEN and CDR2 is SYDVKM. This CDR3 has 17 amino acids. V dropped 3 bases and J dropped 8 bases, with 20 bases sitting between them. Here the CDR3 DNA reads TGTGCCAGCAGTTTTATAGGTTCTCTCTTGGCTGATTCACCCCTCCACTTT. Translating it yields CASSFIGSLLADSPLHF.

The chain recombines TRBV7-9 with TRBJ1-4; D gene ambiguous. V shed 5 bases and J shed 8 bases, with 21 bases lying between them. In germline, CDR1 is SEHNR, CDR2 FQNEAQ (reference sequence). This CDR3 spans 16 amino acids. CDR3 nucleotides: TGTGCCAGCAGCGGCTTCGAAGACCCCTTTCGGGAAAAACTGTTTTTT. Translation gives CASSGFEDPFREKLFF.

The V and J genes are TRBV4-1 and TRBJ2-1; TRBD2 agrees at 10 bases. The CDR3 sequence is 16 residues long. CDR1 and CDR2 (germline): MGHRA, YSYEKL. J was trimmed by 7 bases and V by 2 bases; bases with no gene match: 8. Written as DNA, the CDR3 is TGCGCCAGCAGCCAAACCCTAGCGGGAGTACTTAATGAGCAGTTCTTC. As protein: CASSQTLAGVLNEQFF.

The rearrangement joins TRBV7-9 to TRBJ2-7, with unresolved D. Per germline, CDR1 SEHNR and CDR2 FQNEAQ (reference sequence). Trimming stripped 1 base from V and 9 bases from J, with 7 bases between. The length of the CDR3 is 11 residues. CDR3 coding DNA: TGTGCCAGCAGCTTAGAGTCGAGGCAGTACTTC. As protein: CASSLESRQYF. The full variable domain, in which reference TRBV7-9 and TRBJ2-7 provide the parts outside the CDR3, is DTGVSQNPRHKITKRGQNVTFRCDPISEHNRLYWYRQTLGQGPEFLTYFQNEAQLEKSRLLSDRFSAERPKGSFSTLEIQRTEQGDSAMYLCASSLESRQYFGPGTRLTVT.

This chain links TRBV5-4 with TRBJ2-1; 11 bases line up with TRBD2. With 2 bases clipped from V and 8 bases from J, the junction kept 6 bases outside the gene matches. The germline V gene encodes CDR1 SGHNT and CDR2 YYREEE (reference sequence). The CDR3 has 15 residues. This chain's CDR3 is CASSLGLAGGYEQFF. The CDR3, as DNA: TGTGCCAGCAGCTTAGGGCTAGCGGGAGGATATGAGCAGTTCTTC.

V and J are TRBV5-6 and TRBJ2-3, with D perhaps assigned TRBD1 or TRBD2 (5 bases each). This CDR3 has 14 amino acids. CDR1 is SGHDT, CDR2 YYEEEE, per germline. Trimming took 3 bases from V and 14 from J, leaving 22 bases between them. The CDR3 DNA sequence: TGTGCCAGCAGCTGGGGGTTGCCCAGTGTATTTGGGTATTTT. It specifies CASSWGLPSVFGYF.